The source of this T cell receptor beta chain is a study of shared clonotypes between healthy human individuals. Study-level results: The genetic and exposure-history diversity represented was limited by few donors.

Across several immunoSEQ plates, the genomic DNA of each subset was split evenly. Data came from immunoSEQ multiplex PCR; TCRdb stores just in-frame clones and leaves some out. The data contain some 500,000 clones, approximately 80% of them seen just once; the ten biggest clones take up about 12%. The germline V gene has CDR1 KGHSH and CDR2 LQKENI. Between the trimmed V and J ends, which lost 3 bases and 1 base, there was a span of 7 bases. The CDR3 totals 14 residues. As for this clone: Its matching antigen is unknown. This CDR3 is also generated by other DNA sequences in the sample.

This sequence was found in a woman between 40 and 55 years old in good health. Some clones in this sample may be carry-over from other donors' samples. The chain couples TRBV18 to TRBJ1-5; D remains unclear. Sequences were obtained from PBMCs. CDR3 bases: TGTGCCAGCTCACCCGGCTTGAGCAATCAGCCCCAGCATTTT. This translates into CASSPGLSNQPQHF.